These 20 T cell receptor beta chains were sequenced from one sample in a study of cytomegalovirus exposure and HLA in healthy donors. The PCR had 60 Vbeta and 13 Jbeta primers. Profiling relied on immunoSEQ multiplex PCR, and the TCRdb table lists in-frame clones only, not all of them. The profile shows 200,000 or so clones, 77% of them singletons. Sample: PBMCs. The source of these receptors is a woman under 40 in good health and CMV-seropositive.

This chain links TRBV7-9 with TRBJ2-5; a weak D match, TRBD1 (6 bases). Germline V gene lookup returns CDR1 SEHNR and CDR2 FQNEAQ (reference sequence). The CDR3 consists of 16 residues. Trimming cost V 7 bases and J 0 bases, with 18 bases left between them. In nucleotides, the CDR3 is TGTGCCAGCATCCAAGGCCCGGACAGCTACCAAGAGACCCAGTACTTC. This sequence encodes CASIQGPDSYQETQYF.

The chain employs TRBV10-3 and TRBJ2-3; D perhaps matches TRBD2 (6 bases). In germline, CDR1 is ENHRY, CDR2 SYGVKD. This CDR3 spans 16 amino acids. V lost 7 bases, J lost 0 bases, and 17 bases lay in between. The CDR3 spells CAITGRGPLSTDTQYF. CDR3 DNA sequence: TGTGCCATCACAGGGCGGGGACCCCTAAGCACAGATACGCAGTATTTT.

V gene TRBV11-3 combines with J gene TRBJ2-5; 12 nucleotides match TRBD2. Germline CDR1 and CDR2: SGHNT and YENEEA. Losses at the gene ends were 1 base for V and 5 bases for J; bases not matched to a gene: 2. The CDR3 sequence is 15 residues long. The CDR3 DNA sequence: TGTGCCAGCAGCTTAGGACTAGCGGGAGTGGAGACCCAGTACTTC. This gives the protein CASSLGLAGVETQYF.

The chain combines TRBV6-5 with TRBJ2-3; 8 bases agree with TRBD1. The CDR3 totals 14 residues. J was trimmed by 5 bases and V by 4 bases; bases with no gene match: 5. CDR1 is MNHEY and CDR2 is SVGAGI in the germline V gene. The DNA of the CDR3 is TGTGCCAGCAGTTCCGGACAGGGACTAGATACGCAGTATTTT. It specifies CASSSGQGLDTQYF.

The V gene is TRBV5-1, the J gene TRBJ2-7; TRBD1 might be the D (5 bases). V shed 0 bases and J shed 5 bases, with 9 bases lying between them. This CDR3 is built from 13 residues. Germline loops: CDR1 SGHRS, CDR2 YFSETQ. The CDR3 region is CASSLGLDNEQYF. CDR3 bases: TGCGCCAGCAGCTTGGGGTTGGACAACGAGCAGTACTTC.

The chain uses TRBV18 and TRBJ1-2; D gene unclear. This CDR3 is built from 14 residues. Per germline, CDR1 KGHSH and CDR2 LQKENI. V lost 6 bases and J 3 bases, leaving 14 bases between the germline ends. The CDR3 DNA reads as TGTGCCAGCTCCCCGGGGAGAAAGGACTATGGCTACACCTTC. Protein: CASSPGRKDYGYTF.

This clone has a single count. The chain joins TRBV7-2 to TRBJ2-1; tentatively, D is TRBD2 (6 bases). This CDR3 has 15 amino acids. Trimming removed 1 base from V and 0 bases from J, with 7 bases in between. The germline V gene encodes CDR1 SGHTA and CDR2 FQGNSA. The CDR3 DNA sequence: TGTGCCAGCAGCTTAGACGGGAGCTCCTACAATGAGCAGTTCTTC. Its translation: CASSLDGSSYNEQFF.

This clone showed up just a few times. The chain has TRBV6-6 and TRBJ1-3; D unresolved. V was pared by 0 bases and J by 0 bases, with 3 bases between. The CDR3 totals 14 residues. CDR1 is MNHNY, CDR2 SVGAGI, per germline (reference sequence). The CDR3 DNA reads as TGTGCCAGCAGTTACTCCTACTCTGGAAACACCATATATTTT. Translated, it gives CASSYSYSGNTIYF.

The genes are TRBV29-1 and TRBJ2-2; possibly TRBD1 for D (7 bases). Germline V gives CDR1 SQVTM, CDR2 ANQGSEA. The CDR3 is made up of 13 amino acids. The chain's CDR3 is CTLRGQGGGELFF. The CDR3 DNA reads TGCACCCTTCGTGGGCAGGGGGGCGGGGAGCTGTTTTTT.

The chain carries TRBV5-1 and TRBJ2-3, with 11 positions matching TRBD1. CDR1 is SGHRS and CDR2 is YFSETQ in the germline V gene. The CDR3 length is 13 residues. Unmatched junction bases numbered 3, after V lost 0 bases and J lost 12 bases. CDR3 DNA: TGCGCCAGCAGCTTGGAGGACAGGGGGCGACAGTATTTT. As protein: CASSLEDRGRQYF. Full variable domain (missing parts from reference TRBV5-1 and TRBJ2-3): KAGVTQTPRYLIKTRGQQVTLSCSPISGHRSVSWYQQTPGQGLQFLFEYFSETQRNKGNFPGRFSGRQFSNSRSEMNVSTLELGDSALYLCASSLEDRGRQYFGPGTRLTVL.

This clone was seen only once. The CDR3 reads CSAPGGSPLHF. The DNA for the CDR3 is TGCAGTGCCCCGGGCGGGTCACCCCTCCACTTT. The chain combines TRBV20-1 with TRBJ1-6; D not resolved. The CDR3 length is 11 residues. V dropped 6 bases and J dropped 10 bases, with 10 bases sitting between them. Germline V lookup: CDR1 DFQATT, CDR2 SNEGSKA (reference sequence).

This clone was picked up a small number of times. The J gene is TRBJ2-3, the V gene TRBV15, with D perhaps matching TRBD2 (6 bases). Deletions cut 8 bases from V and 5 bases from J, with 14 bases between. This CDR3 is built from 13 residues. Germline V gives CDR1 LNHNV, CDR2 YYDKDF (reference sequence). The CDR3 coding sequence is TGTGCCACCCGTCGGGAGTTGGTAGATACGCAGTATTTT. Residues: CATRRELVDTQYF.

V usage is TRBV28 and J usage is TRBJ2-7; 9 bases are shared with TRBD2. The CDR3 has 16 amino acids. The trim removed 7 bases at V and 3 bases at J, leaving 13 bases unmatched. Germline assignment: CDR1 MDHEN and CDR2 SYDVKM. The CDR3 DNA reads as TGTGCCAGCATCGCTGGGTTTAGCGGGAGTCTCTACGAGCAGTACTTC. Translating gives CASIAGFSGSLYEQYF.

This clone was found a few times. The chain combines TRBV28 with TRBJ1-2; D remains unclear. This CDR3 is built from 15 residues. V lost 0 bases and J lost 1, with 9 bases in between. The germline V gene has CDR1 MDHEN and CDR2 SYDVKM. The CDR3 loop reads CASSLWGANNYGYTF. The DNA for the CDR3 is TGTGCCAGCAGTTTATGGGGCGCGAATAACTATGGCTACACCTTC.

This clone has only a few counts. The gene calls are TRBV14 and TRBJ2-7, with unresolved D. Germline V CDR1 and CDR2: SGHDN, FVKESK. This CDR3 region has 12 residues. Trimming removed 2 bases at V and 6 bases at J, with 8 bases between. CDR3 sequence: CASSQTSSEQYF. DNA of the CDR3: TGTGCCAGCAGCCAAACATCATCCGAGCAGTACTTC.

The V gene is TRBV7-7, the J gene TRBJ2-5, with D possibly being TRBD2 (5 bases). CDR3 length: 15 amino acids. V was cut by 3 bases and J by 2 bases, with 13 bases left in between. Germline V gene data show CDR1 as SSHAT and CDR2 as FNYEAQ (reference sequence). CDR3 region: CASSFGAELQETQYF. The CDR3, as DNA: TGTGCCAGCAGCTTCGGAGCGGAGCTTCAAGAGACCCAGTACTTC.

The CDR3 nucleotides read TGCAGTGCTAGCCGGGGGACTGAAGCTTTCTTT. It is translated as CSASRGTEAFF. The gene calls are TRBV20-1 and TRBJ1-1; tentatively, D is TRBD1 (5 bases). Germline V CDR1 and CDR2: DFQATT, SNEGSKA (reference sequence). This CDR3 comprises 11 residues. Trimming took off 3 bases at V and 5 bases at J, with 7 bases between the two ends.

In its sample, this clone was seen once. The chain is built from TRBV6-6 and TRBJ1-5; 9 nucleotides align to TRBD1. The CDR3 totals 15 residues. J was trimmed by 4 bases and V by 6 bases; bases with no gene match: 7. Germline-derived CDR1 and CDR2 are MNHNY and SVGAGI (reference sequence). The CDR3 DNA is TGTGCCAGCAGCCAAACCGGGACAGGGAATCAGCCCCAGCATTTT. Translating gives CASSQTGTGNQPQHF.

V and J are TRBV6-6 and TRBJ2-5, with D hard to call. This CDR3 region has 13 residues. The ends were cut back, 0 bases at V and 5 bases at J, with 7 bases in the middle. From germline, CDR1 is MNHNY and CDR2 SVGAGI (reference sequence). As DNA, the CDR3 is TGTGCCAGCAGTTACTCGCCGCGTGAGACCCAGTACTTC. Translating gives CASSYSPRETQYF.

This chain links TRBV19 with TRBJ2-3; weak D call: TRBD1 (6 bases). V dropped 6 bases and J dropped 6 bases, with 16 bases sitting between them. Germline values: CDR1 LNHDA, CDR2 SQIVND (reference sequence). The CDR3 runs 14 residues. CDR3 region: CASRAQGLMDTQYF. CDR3 DNA sequence: TGTGCCAGTAGAGCACAGGGTTTAATGGATACGCAGTATTTT. The full variable domain, rest sourced from reference TRBV19 and TRBJ2-3, is DGGITQSPKYLFRKEGQNVTLSCEQNLNHDAMYWYRQDPGQGLRLIYYSQIVNDFQKGDIAEGYSVSREKKESFPLTVTSAQKNPTAFYLCASRAQGLMDTQYFGPGTRLTVL.